This is a list of T cell receptor beta chains from one sample in a study of control samples from healthy donors and cancer patients. TCRdb's copy holds only in-frame clones and misses some; the assay was immunoSEQ multiplex PCR. The table has 190,000 or so clones, 85% to 95% seen once. Sequenced material: blood. These receptors were taken from a man between 18 and 35 years old in good health. CDR3s include the opening cysteine and the closing phenylalanine or tryptophan. D genes are given only for firm matches. Clone size is shown for a subset of rows, as once, few, many or a class of expanded clone.

J gene: TRBJ1-1
V gene: TRBV7-2
clone size: .
D gene: TRBD1
CDR3 protein: CASSPWGTVNTEAFF
CDR3 DNA: TGTGCCAGCAGCCCGTGGGGGACAGTTAACACTGAAGCTTTCTTT

J gene: TRBJ1-2
V gene: TRBV30
clone size: .
D gene: .
CDR3 protein: CAWNPSDYGYTF
CDR3 DNA: TGTGCCTGGAACCCTTCAGACTATGGCTACACCTTC

J gene: TRBJ2-1
V gene: TRBV21-1
clone size: .
D gene: .
CDR3 protein: CASSTTYRFPGQGAPHNEQFF
CDR3 DNA: TGTGCCAGCAGCACGACTTACAGGTTCCCGGGACAGGGGGCCCCACACAATGAGCAGTTCTTC

J gene: TRBJ1-1
V gene: TRBV12-3/TRBV12-4
clone size: .
D gene: .
CDR3 protein: CASSRTVNTEAFF
CDR3 DNA: TGTGCCAGCAGTCGGACGGTTAACACTGAAGCTTTCTTT

J gene: TRBJ1-3
V gene: TRBV28
clone size: .
D gene: .
CDR3 protein: CASSLTASGNTIYF
CDR3 DNA: TGTGCCAGCAGTTTAACCGCGTCTGGAAACACCATATATTTT

J gene: TRBJ2-5
V gene: TRBV10-1
clone size: .
D gene: .
CDR3 protein: CASSKLGETQYF
CDR3 DNA: TGCGCCAGCAGTAAGCTTGGTGAGACCCAGTACTTC

J gene: TRBJ1-2
V gene: TRBV10-3
clone size: .
D gene: .
CDR3 protein: CASSRGEAANNYGYTF
CDR3 DNA: TGTGCCAGCTCTCGGGGCGAGGCAGCTAATAACTATGGCTACACCTTC

J gene: TRBJ2-1
V gene: TRBV6-5
clone size: .
D gene: .
CDR3 protein: CASSSRTSGNNEQFF
CDR3 DNA: TGTGCCAGCAGTTCCCGGACCTCCGGTAACAATGAGCAGTTCTTC

J gene: TRBJ2-7
V gene: TRBV5-1
clone size: once
D gene: .
CDR3 protein: CASSPGDTRNYEQYF
CDR3 DNA: TGCGCCAGCAGCCCCGGGGACACTAGGAACTACGAGCAGTACTTC

J gene: TRBJ2-1
V gene: TRBV2
clone size: .
D gene: TRBD2
CDR3 protein: CASSTSRIGTSGGSSYNEQFF
CDR3 DNA: TGTGCCAGCAGTACATCAAGAATCGGGACTAGCGGGGGGAGCTCCTACAATGAGCAGTTCTTC

J gene: TRBJ2-3
V gene: TRBV7-8
clone size: .
D gene: TRBD2
CDR3 protein: CASSLGSPSRLAGWTDTQYF
CDR3 DNA: TGTGCCAGCAGCTTAGGGTCCCCCTCCCGACTAGCGGGGTGGACAGATACGCAGTATTTT

J gene: TRBJ2-5
V gene: TRBV18
clone size: .
D gene: .
CDR3 protein: CASSPLLGTETQYF
CDR3 DNA: TGTGCCAGCTCACCACTTCTAGGAACGGAGACCCAGTACTTC

J gene: TRBJ1-6
V gene: TRBV10-3
clone size: once
D gene: .
CDR3 protein: CAIRRDNSPLHF
CDR3 DNA: TGTGCCATCCGGCGAGACAATTCACCCCTCCACTTT

J gene: TRBJ1-1
V gene: TRBV21-1
clone size: once
D gene: .
CDR3 protein: CASVGNKSAGLLNTEAFF
CDR3 DNA: TGTGCCAGCGTTGGGAACAAGTCGGCAGGGCTTTTGAACACTGAAGCTTTCTTT

J gene: TRBJ2-7
V gene: TRBV9
clone size: .
D gene: TRBD1
CDR3 protein: CASSVGDSSYEQYF
CDR3 DNA: TGTGCCAGCAGCGTAGGGGACAGCTCCTACGAGCAGTACTTC

J gene: TRBJ1-1
V gene: TRBV21-1
clone size: .
D gene: .
CDR3 protein: CASTYTRGTLEAFF
CDR3 DNA: TGTGCCAGCACTTATACCCGAGGGACCCTTGAAGCTTTCTTT

J gene: TRBJ2-1
V gene: TRBV10-3
clone size: .
D gene: .
CDR3 protein: CAIRGLAGDEQFF
CDR3 DNA: TGTGCCATCAGGGGACTTGCCGGGGACGAGCAGTTCTTC

J gene: TRBJ2-7
V gene: TRBV7-6
clone size: .
D gene: .
CDR3 protein: CASSLAGASSYEQYF
CDR3 DNA: TGTGCCAGCAGCTTAGCGGGAGCAAGCTCCTACGAGCAGTACTTC

J gene: TRBJ2-2
V gene: TRBV11-3
clone size: .
D gene: .
CDR3 protein: CASSLGQADTGELFF
CDR3 DNA: TGTGCCAGCAGCTTAGGTCAGGCCGACACCGGGGAGCTGTTTTTT

J gene: TRBJ1-2
V gene: TRBV6-5
clone size: .
D gene: .
CDR3 protein: CASSPTEIHYGYTF
CDR3 DNA: TGTGCCAGCAGCCCGACAGAAATCCACTATGGCTACACCTTC

J gene: TRBJ1-5
V gene: TRBV19
clone size: once
D gene: TRBD1
CDR3 protein: CASSPGTGRYSNQPQHF
CDR3 DNA: TGTGCCAGTAGTCCCGGGACAGGGCGGTATAGCAATCAGCCCCAGCATTTT

J gene: TRBJ2-3
V gene: TRBV25-1
clone size: .
D gene: .
CDR3 protein: CASSEFRASADTQYF
CDR3 DNA: TGTGCCAGCAGTGAATTTAGGGCATCGGCAGATACGCAGTATTTT

J gene: TRBJ2-5
V gene: TRBV5-5
clone size: once
D gene: .
CDR3 protein: CASSLGTGGAETQYF
CDR3 DNA: TGTGCCAGCAGCTTGGGAACAGGGGGGGCAGAGACCCAGTACTTC

J gene: TRBJ1-1
V gene: TRBV5-4
clone size: .
D gene: .
CDR3 protein: CASSRGFTGEAFF
CDR3 DNA: TGTGCCAGCAGCCGGGGATTTACGGGGGAAGCTTTCTTT